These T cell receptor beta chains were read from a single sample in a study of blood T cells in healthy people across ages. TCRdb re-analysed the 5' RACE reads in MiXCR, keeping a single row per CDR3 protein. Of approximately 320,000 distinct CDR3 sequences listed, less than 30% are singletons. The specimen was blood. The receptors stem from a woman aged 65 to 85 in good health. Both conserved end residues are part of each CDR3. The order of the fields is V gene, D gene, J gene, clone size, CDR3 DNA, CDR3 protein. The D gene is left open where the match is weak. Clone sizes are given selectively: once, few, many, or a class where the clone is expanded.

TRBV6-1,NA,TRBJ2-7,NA,TGTGCCAGCAGTGAAGTGGGGACGATGTCGGGGTACTTC,CASSEVGTMSGYF
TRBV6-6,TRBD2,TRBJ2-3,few,TGTGCCAGCAGTTCTCGGACTAGCGCAGATACGCAGTATTTT,CASSSRTSADTQYF
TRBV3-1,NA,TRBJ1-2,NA,TGTGCCAGCAGCCAGAGGGGCCACTACACCTTC,CASSQRGHYTF
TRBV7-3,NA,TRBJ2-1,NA,TGTGCCAGCAGCGTTGTTGGAACGTACAATGAGCAGTTCTTC,CASSVVGTYNEQFF
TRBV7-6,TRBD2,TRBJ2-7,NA,TGTGCCAGCAGCCCTACCCGACTAGCGGGAAGCCACGAGCAGTACTTC,CASSPTRLAGSHEQYF
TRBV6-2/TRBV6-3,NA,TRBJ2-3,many,TGTGCCAGCAGTCTGCAGGGGGGCGGTTTCACAGATACGCAGTATTTT,CASSLQGGGFTDTQYF
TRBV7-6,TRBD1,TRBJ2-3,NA,TGTGCCAGCAGCGCTGCCGGGACAGGGATCACAGATACGCAGTATTTT,CASSAAGTGITDTQYF
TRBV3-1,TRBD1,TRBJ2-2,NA,TGTGCCAGCAGCCGCACCACGGGACAGGGAACCGGGGAGCTGTTTTTT,CASSRTTGQGTGELFF
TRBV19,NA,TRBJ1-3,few,TGTGCCAGTAGTTTCGGGACCGGCACTGGAAACACCATATATTTT,CASSFGTGTGNTIYF
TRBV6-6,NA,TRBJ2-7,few,TGTGCCAGCAGTTACTCGATACGGGACGAGCAGTACTTC,CASSYSIRDEQYF
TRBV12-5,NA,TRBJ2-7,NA,TGTGCTAGTGGTTTGGGCCGACCAGGGCACGAGCAGTACTTC,CASGLGRPGHEQYF
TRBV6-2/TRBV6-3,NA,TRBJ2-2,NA,TGTGCCACCGGGGGCTGGGAGCTGTTTTTT,CATGGWELFF
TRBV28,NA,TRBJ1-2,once,TGTGCCAGCAGTCCGGAGCAACCGTGTGGCTACACCTTC,CASSPEQPCGYTF
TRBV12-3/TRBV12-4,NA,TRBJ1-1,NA,TGTGCCAGCAGACCTGGACGGGACACTGAAGCTTTCTTT,CASRPGRDTEAFF
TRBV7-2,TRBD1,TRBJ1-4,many,TGTGCCAGCAGCGTCAGAACGCCCGGGACAGGGGTTGAAAAACTGTTTTTT,CASSVRTPGTGVEKLFF
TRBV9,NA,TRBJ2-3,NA,TGTGCCAGCAGCGTAGTTAGCGGTACAGAAGATACGCAGTATTTT,CASSVVSGTEDTQYF
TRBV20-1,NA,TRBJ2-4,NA,TGCAGTGCTGGCCGGTACAGGGATGCCAAAAACATTCAGTACTTC,CSAGRYRDAKNIQYF
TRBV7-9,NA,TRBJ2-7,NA,TGTGCCAGCAGCTCGGGGTCGGGCGAGCAGTACTTC,CASSSGSGEQYF
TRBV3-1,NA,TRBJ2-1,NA,TGTGCCAGCAGCCAAGATCTTAAAGGGACCTACAATGAGCAGTTCTTC,CASSQDLKGTYNEQFF
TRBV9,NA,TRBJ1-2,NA,TGTGCCAGCAGCGTAGGCTCGGGCAGGGATAACCATGGCTACACCTTC,CASSVGSGRDNHGYTF
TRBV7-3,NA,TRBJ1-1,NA,TGTGCCAGCAGCCCGGGCCGTGGCACTGAAGCTTTCTTT,CASSPGRGTEAFF
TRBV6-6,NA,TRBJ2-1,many,TGTGCCAGCAGTCTGGACACCCACAATGAGCAGTTCTTC,CASSLDTHNEQFF
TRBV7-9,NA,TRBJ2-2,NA,TGTGCCAGCAGCTACACTAGCCCCGGGGAGCTGTTTTTT,CASSYTSPGELFF
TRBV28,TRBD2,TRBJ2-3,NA,TGTGCCAGCAGTTTAAGTGGACTAGCGGTGCGAGATACGCAGTATTTT,CASSLSGLAVRDTQYF
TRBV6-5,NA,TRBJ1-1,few,TGTGCCAGCAGTCAGACAGGTCTTGAAGCTTTCTTT,CASSQTGLEAFF
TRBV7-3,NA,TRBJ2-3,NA,TGTGCCAGCAGCTTAAATCTAGCCCTAGGGGGTACACAGTATTTT,CASSLNLALGGTQYF
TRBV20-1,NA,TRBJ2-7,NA,TGCAGTGCTCCGACAGGAGAGTTCTACGAGCAGTACTTC,CSAPTGEFYEQYF
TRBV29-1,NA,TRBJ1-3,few,TGCAGCGTTGTGGCCGGCAACACCATATATTTT,CSVVAGNTIYF
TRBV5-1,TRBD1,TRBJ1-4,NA,TGCGCCAGCAGCTCGGACAGGGGGCGGATTGAAAAACTGTTTTTT,CASSSDRGRIEKLFF
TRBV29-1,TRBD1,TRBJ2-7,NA,TGCAGCGGGGGACAGGGTAGATCCTACGAGCAGTACTTC,CSGGQGRSYEQYF
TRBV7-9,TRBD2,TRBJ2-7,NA,TGTGCCAGCAGCATGACTAGCGGGAGATCCTACGAGCAGTACTTC,CASSMTSGRSYEQYF
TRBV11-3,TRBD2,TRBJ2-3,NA,TGTGCCAGCAGCCTCAGACTAGCTAGCATAGATACGCAGTATTTT,CASSLRLASIDTQYF
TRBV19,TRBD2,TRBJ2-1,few,TGTGCCAGTAGTAGGAAGACTAGCGGAGACAATGAGCAGTTCTTC,CASSRKTSGDNEQFF
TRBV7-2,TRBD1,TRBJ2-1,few,TGTGCCAGCAGCTTAGGGGACAGGGTTGGCAATGAGCAGTTCTTC,CASSLGDRVGNEQFF
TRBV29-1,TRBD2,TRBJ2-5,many,TGCAGCGTTGAGGCGGGAGCGGAGACCCAGTACTTC,CSVEAGAETQYF
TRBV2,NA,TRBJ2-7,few,TGTGCCAGCAGTAATGTAGAGGGTCGCGAGCAGTACTTC,CASSNVEGREQYF
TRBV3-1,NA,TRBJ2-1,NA,TGTGCCAGCAGCCCCGACTTTCGCCTCACCCTGAGCTCCTACAATGAGCAGTTCTTC,CASSPDFRLTLSSYNEQFF
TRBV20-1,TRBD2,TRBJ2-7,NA,TGCAGTGCTAAGAGCGGGACCTCCTACGAGCAGTACTTC,CSAKSGTSYEQYF
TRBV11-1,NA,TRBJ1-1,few,TGTGCCAGCAGCCGACAACAGGGTTTGACTGAAGCTTTCTTT,CASSRQQGLTEAFF
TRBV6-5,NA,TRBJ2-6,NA,TGTGCCAGCAGTTATTTACCCCAGGGCTCTGGGGCCAACGTCCTGACTTTC,CASSYLPQGSGANVLTF
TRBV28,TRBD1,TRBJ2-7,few,TGTGCCAGCAGTGTTCCGGGACAGGGCTACGAGCAGTACTTC,CASSVPGQGYEQYF
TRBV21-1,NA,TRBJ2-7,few,TGTGCCAGCAGCAAGTACTACAGGTTATTACGCTCCTACGAGCAGTACTTC,CASSKYYRLLRSYEQYF